Following are 23 T cell receptor beta chains from one sample sequenced in a study of T cell repertoires in cytomegalovirus infection (dated by TCRdb to about 2019). The sequencing machine was an Illumina HiSeq 1500. Starting from the raw public reads, TCRdb applied fastp trimming at Q25, assembled clones with MiXCR and retained in-frame beta chains. Entries are consolidated by CDR3 protein sequence, retaining the most common genes and DNA. In this sample the table shows 450,000 to 600,000 distinct CDR3 sequences, approximately 11% of which occur a single time. About 10% of the sample is in the top ten clones. The sample consisted of PBMCs. The receptors stem from a human donor in good health (CMV status not recorded). Some clones in this sample may be carry-over from other donors' samples.

This clonotype was seen many times. The rearrangement uses TRBV7-8 and TRBJ2-5; D gene ambiguous. The germline V and J ends were trimmed by 2 bases and 5 bases, with 6 bases remaining between them. CDR1 is SGHVS and CDR2 is FQNEAQ in the germline V gene. CDR3 size: 12 residues. The CDR3 DNA reads TGTGCCAGCAGCTTACGTCCCGAGACCCAGTACTTC. Amino acid sequence: CASSLRPETQYF.

On this clonotype itself: A much larger clone is a single base away; this may be a read error. The rearrangement links TRBV28 to TRBJ2-7; 8 positions match TRBD1. This CDR3 contains 14 residues. With V trimmed by 10 bases and J by 5 bases, 13 bases remained unmatched. Germline CDR1 reads MDHEN; CDR2 reads SYDVKM. The CDR3 region is CAIISTDRAHEQYF. The DNA for the CDR3 is TGTGCCATCATCTCGACGGACAGGGCGCACGAGCAGTACTTC.

This clonotype was seen more than once but under ten times. V gene TRBV12-3 or TRBV12-4 combines with J gene TRBJ1-2; D is unclear. This CDR3 contains 14 residues. Trimming left V 3 bases short and J 4 bases short, with 12 bases between. Here the CDR3 reads CASSFSHSPYGYTF. CDR3 nucleotide sequence: TGTGCCAGCAGTTTTTCCCACAGTCCCTATGGCTACACCTTC.

This chain uses TRBV29-1 with TRBJ2-2, with 8 bases aligning to TRBD1. V lost 7 bases to trimming and J lost 1 base; unmatched junction nucleotides: 5. Germline-derived CDR1 and CDR2 are SQVTM and ANQGSEA. The CDR3 totals 14 residues. CDR3 in DNA: TGCAGCGCCGGACAGGGAGGGAACACCGGGGAGCTGTTTTTT. This translates into CSAGQGGNTGELFF.

V usage is TRBV28 and J usage is TRBJ2-2, with D maybe TRBD1 (6 bases). Germline assignment: CDR1 MDHEN and CDR2 SYDVKM. CDR3 length equals 15 residues. Trimming shortened V by 2 bases and J by 2 bases, and 9 bases separated the two germline ends. The CDR3 nucleotides are TGTGCCAGCAGTTTAAGACAGGTCAACACCGGGGAGCTGTTTTTT. It yields the protein CASSLRQVNTGELFF.

The chain joins TRBV5-6 to TRBJ2-3, with a tentative D call TRBD2 (7 bases). From germline, CDR1 is SGHDT and CDR2 YYEEEE. This CDR3 has 17 amino acids. V was shortened by 4 bases and J by 4 bases, with 22 bases between the two germline ends. CDR3 DNA sequence: TGTGCCAGCAGCCTGCGGGCGAGGGGGGGCAGTGCAGATACGCAGTATTTT. Amino acid sequence: CASSLRARGGSADTQYF.

This clonotype was recorded at least ten times. V and J are TRBV9 and TRBJ2-5; D gene uncertain. Germline CDR1 reads SGDLS; CDR2 reads YYNGEE. Trimming pared 3 bases from V and 5 bases from J, leaving 11 bases between. This CDR3 contains 13 residues. In DNA form, the CDR3 reads TGTGCCAGCAGCGCCGCTCAACTGGAGACCCAGTACTTC. It codes for CASSAAQLETQYF. Full variable domain (rest looked up from reference TRBV9 and TRBJ2-5): DSGVTQTPKHLITATGQRVTLRCSPRSGDLSVYWYQQSLDQGLQFLIQYYNGEERAKGNILERFSAQQFPDLHSELNLSSLELGDSALYFCASSAAQLETQYFGPGTRLLVL.

About this clonotype itself: Since a much larger clone is just one base distant, this may be a read error. The CDR3 does not close with the conserved phenylalanine or tryptophan, likely indicating a read error. The gene calls are TRBV4-2 and TRBJ2-7, with TRBD2 matching over 9 bases. V shed 0 bases and J 3 bases; nucleotides not matched to a gene: 3. From germline, CDR1 is LGHNA and CDR2 YNFKEQ. The CDR3 totals 15 residues. CDR3 nucleotides: TGTGCCAGCAGCCAAGACGCGGGGGGGTACTACGAGCAGTACCTC. It specifies CASSQDAGGYYEQYL.

This clonotype came up many times. V usage is TRBV28 and J usage is TRBJ1-6; no clear D gene. This CDR3 spans 16 amino acids. The V gene lost 3 bases and the J gene lost 2 bases, with 11 bases spanning the gap. In germline, CDR1 is MDHEN, CDR2 SYDVKM. The CDR3 DNA follows: TGTGCCAGCAGTTTCCTCACCGACCCCTATAATTCACCCCTCCACTTT. Protein: CASSFLTDPYNSPLHF.

The V call is TRBV28, the J call TRBJ2-3; D gene uncertain. The V end lost 5 bases, the J end lost 4 bases, and 13 bases lay between the germline ends. This CDR3 contains 14 residues. Per the germline V gene, CDR1 is MDHEN and CDR2 is SYDVKM. CDR3 in DNA: TGTGCCAGCAGTCTACCCCCCGGAGCAGATACGCAGTATTTT. Its protein is CASSLPPGADTQYF. Looking up the rest from reference TRBV28 and TRBJ2-3 gives the full variable domain: DVKVTQSSRYLVKRTGEKVFLECVQDMDHENMFWYRQDPGLGLRLIYFSYDVKMKEKGDIPEGYSVSREKKERFSLILESASTNQTSMYLCASSLPPGADTQYFGPGTRLTVL.

This clonotype was counted many times. V and J are TRBV12-3 or TRBV12-4 and TRBJ2-3; 7 bases are a match to TRBD1. Trimming at V came to 5 bases and at J to 6 bases, leaving 5 bases not matched to a gene. The CDR3 is made up of 13 amino acids. CDR3 in amino acids: CASSPGTADTQYF. DNA for the CDR3: TGTGCCAGCAGTCCCGGGACAGCCGATACGCAGTATTTT.

In this sample, this clonotype turned up many times. J is TRBJ2-1 and V is TRBV7-3; D might be TRBD1 (6 bases). The CDR3 covers 14 residues. Germline CDR1 and CDR2: SGHTA and FQGTGA. With 5 bases removed from V and 9 bases from J, the gap between germline ends came to 17 bases. The CDR3 coding sequence is TGTGCCAGCAGCCCCCGAGGGGGTCGGGGTGAGCAGTTCTTC. It specifies CASSPRGGRGEQFF.

This clonotype appeared many times. V gene TRBV11-2 combines with J gene TRBJ1-3; D not certain. Deletions cut 6 bases from V and 0 bases from J, with 12 bases between. The CDR3 extends over 15 amino acids. Germline V gene data show CDR1 as SGHAT and CDR2 as FQNNGV. The CDR3 coding sequence is TGTGCCAGCAGGGGAACCAGGAGCTCTGGAAACACCATATATTTT. As protein: CASRGTRSSGNTIYF. Looking up the rest from reference TRBV11-2 and TRBJ1-3 gives the full variable domain: EAGVAQSPRYKIIEKRQSVAFWCNPISGHATLYWYQQILGQGPKLLIQFQNNGVVDDSQLPKDRFSAERLKGVDSTLKIQPAKLEDSAVYLCASRGTRSSGNTIYFGEGSWLTVV.

This clonotype appeared many times. V and J are TRBV20-1 and TRBJ2-5; no reliable D call. Trimming removed 2 bases from V and 3 bases from J, with 4 bases in between. This CDR3 has 11 residues. In germline, CDR1 is DFQATT, CDR2 SNEGSKA (reference sequence). The CDR3 DNA is TGCAGTGCTAGAAGGGAAGAGACCCAGTACTTC. It is translated as CSARREETQYF.

A few counts support this clonotype. V usage is TRBV12-3 or TRBV12-4 and J usage is TRBJ2-3, with 11 bases fitting TRBD1. V shed 6 bases and J 5 bases; nucleotides not matched to a gene: 10. The CDR3 has 16 amino acids. CDR3: CASSLQDRGHGDTQYF. The CDR3 nucleotides are TGTGCCAGCAGCCTTCAGGACAGGGGGCACGGAGATACGCAGTATTTT.

The genes are TRBV18 and TRBJ1-5, with no clear D. Germline V gene lookup returns CDR1 KGHSH and CDR2 LQKENI. The CDR3 is 15 residues long. Trimming took 6 bases from V and 0 from J, leaving 12 bases between them. The CDR3 nucleotides are TGTGCCAGCTCCCAGGCAGCAAATAGCAATCAGCCCCAGCATTTT. It yields the protein CASSQAANSNQPQHF.

This clonotype was detected ten times or more. The chain employs TRBV7-3 and TRBJ1-4, with a possible D match to TRBD1 (5 bases). This CDR3 has 16 amino acids. Between the trimmed V and J ends, which lost 4 bases and 0 bases, there was a span of 12 bases. CDR1 and CDR2 (germline): SGHTA, FQGTGA. CDR3 sequence: CASSYHHRPTNEKLFF. CDR3 nucleotide sequence: TGTGCCAGCAGCTACCATCACAGGCCAACTAATGAAAAACTGTTTTTT.

This clonotype was recorded at least ten times. V gene TRBV11-2 combines with J gene TRBJ2-7; 9 bases match TRBD2. The CDR3 is 14 amino acids. The germline V gene encodes CDR1 SGHAT and CDR2 FQNNGV. Trimming cost V 4 bases and J 3 bases; bases outside gene matches: 4. The CDR3 region is CASSSGLAFYEQYF. In DNA form, the CDR3 reads TGTGCCAGCAGCTCGGGACTAGCTTTCTACGAGCAGTACTTC. The full variable domain, in which reference TRBV11-2 and TRBJ2-7 provide the parts outside the CDR3, is EAGVAQSPRYKIIEKRQSVAFWCNPISGHATLYWYQQILGQGPKLLIQFQNNGVVDDSQLPKDRFSAERLKGVDSTLKIQPAKLEDSAVYLCASSSGLAFYEQYFGPGTRLTVT.

This clonotype was seen only a few times. The chain employs TRBV20-1 and TRBJ2-7; 10 bases map to TRBD2. Germline V gene lookup returns CDR1 DFQATT and CDR2 SNEGSKA (reference sequence). The CDR3 length is 14 residues. J was trimmed by 1 base and V by 1 base; bases with no gene match: 1. In DNA form, the CDR3 reads TGCAGTGCTAGAGCAGCGGGGGGGTCCTACGAGCAGTACTTC. Translated, it gives CSARAAGGSYEQYF.

This clonotype was picked up many times. The rearrangement links TRBV7-6 to TRBJ2-2; TRBD2 might be the D (5 bases). The CDR3 covers 14 residues. The V and J ends lost 1 base and 4 bases respectively, with 7 bases between them. The germline CDR1 and CDR2 sequences are SGHVS and FNYEAQ. CDR3 residues: CASSLGEITGELFF. The CDR3 DNA reads TGTGCCAGCAGCTTAGGGGAGATCACCGGGGAGCTGTTTTTT.

The genes are TRBV3-1 and TRBJ2-5, with TRBD2 matching over 11 bases. With V trimmed by 0 bases and J by 1 base, 4 bases remained unmatched. Germline values: CDR1 LGHDT, CDR2 YNNKEL (reference sequence). This CDR3 is built from 17 residues. CDR3 residues: CASSQDVLAGGQETQYF. CDR3 coding DNA: TGTGCCAGCAGCCAAGATGTGCTAGCGGGGGGCCAAGAGACCCAGTACTTC.

In its sample, this clonotype was seen a few times. The chain couples TRBV13 to TRBJ2-5; unclear D gene. The CDR3 has 13 amino acids. Germline V gene sequence: CDR1 PRHDT, CDR2 FYEKMQ (reference sequence). V was pared by 4 bases and J by 5 bases, with 11 bases between. CDR3 coding DNA: TGTGCCAGCAGCTGGGGTAGTAGCGAGACCCAGTACTTC. Translating it yields CASSWGSSETQYF.

This clonotype has ten or more counts. The V and J genes are TRBV5-1 and TRBJ1-6; tentatively, D is TRBD1 (5 bases). Germline V gene data show CDR1 as SGHRS and CDR2 as YFSETQ. The V end was cut by 4 bases, the J end by 10 bases, with 27 bases between. The CDR3 runs to 18 residues. For the CDR3, the DNA is TGCGCCAGCAGCCTCTCTGTTCCGTCGGGGGAACCCGGGTCACCCCTCCACTTT. It codes for CASSLSVPSGEPGSPLHF.